This T cell receptor (beta chain) was observed in a study of T cell clonality in common variable immunodeficiency. The study, taken as a whole, reports: Fewer deletions and N-nucleotide insertions were reportedly seen in common variable immunodeficiency TCR beta sequences.

Replacement immunoglobulin had been given to every CVID subject for at least one year. To note about this clone: Its specificity is unknown. The CDR3 end is not reached by the read, which stops 3 residues before it; the germline J gene fills it in.

CVID and control samples used equivalent genomic DNA input. The table came from immunoSEQ multiplex PCR; TCRdb's copy has only in-frame clones and leaves some out. The table records about 21,000 clones without singletons, the ten largest covering approximately 2.6%. The CDR3 loop spans 15 amino acids. V shed 2 bases, J shed 5 bases, and the junction held 5 bases outside the gene matches. Germline CDR1 reads KGHSH; CDR2 reads LQKENI. The sequence came from a human donor with common variable immunodeficiency. The sample was peripheral blood mononuclear cells. This rearrangement joins TRBV18 to TRBJ1-4; 7 bases fit TRBD1. CDR3 residues: CASSPKGQPNEKLFF. The sequenced CDR3 bases are TGTGCCAGCTCACCAAAGGGACAGCCGAATGAAAAA.